A single sample gave rise to the 3 T cell receptor beta chains below, sequenced in a study of PD-L1 blockade in urothelial cancer. Measured with immunoSEQ multiplex PCR; TCRdb has only the in-frame clones, and not every one. The top ten hold over 12% of the sample, which has some 50,000 clones, around 88% seen once. Time point: pretreatment peripheral blood. The sequenced sample was PBMCs, obtained around atezolizumab (anti-PD-L1) treatment. These receptors all come from a woman aged 55 to 70 with urothelial cancer.

The chain employs TRBV27 and TRBJ2-7; D may be TRBD2 (7 bases). Trimming pared 6 bases from V and 5 bases from J, leaving 14 bases between. This CDR3 has 13 amino acids. The germline V gene has CDR1 MNHEY and CDR2 SMNVEV (reference sequence). Here the CDR3 DNA reads TGTGCCAGCAGCCAGTGGGAGGGGGACGAGCAGTACTTC. As protein: CASSQWEGDEQYF.

V usage is TRBV5-6 and J usage is TRBJ2-3; D gene ambiguous. V dropped 0 bases and J dropped 0 bases, with 20 bases sitting between them. Germline values: CDR1 SGHDT, CDR2 YYEEEE. The CDR3 sequence is 19 residues long. CDR3 sequence reads: CASSLEFRISQTSTDTQYF. The DNA for the CDR3 is TGTGCCAGCAGCTTGGAGTTTAGGATTAGCCAGACCAGCACAGATACGCAGTATTTT.

This sequence joins TRBV9 and TRBJ2-7; 7 nucleotides match TRBD2. The CDR3 loop spans 16 amino acids. The germline V gene has CDR1 SGDLS and CDR2 YYNGEE. The junction had 13 bases not matched to a gene; V was cut back by 4 bases and J by 3 bases. CDR3 amino acids: CASSSLGGLGDYEQYF. Written as DNA, the CDR3 is TGTGCCAGCAGCTCCCTCGGGGGGTTGGGGGACTACGAGCAGTACTTC.